The rows below give T cell receptor beta chains drawn from one sample of a study of blood T cells in healthy people across ages. TCRdb redid the calling of the 5' RACE reads with MiXCR, one entry per CDR3 protein. The profile covers 1,800,000 or so distinct CDR3 sequences, with about 39% appearing a single time and roughly 23% taken by the ten largest. The sample was blood. These receptors were taken from a human donor in good health. CDR3s include the opening cysteine and the closing phenylalanine or tryptophan. A D gene is named only where the DNA matches it firmly. The size field is filled for only some rows; it gives once, few, many or a size class.

J gene: TRBJ1-1
clone size: few
V gene: TRBV27
D gene: TRBD1
CDR3 DNA: TGTGCCAGCAGTTCCGGGACAGGGAAAGCTTTCTTT
CDR3 protein: CASSSGTGKAFF

J gene: TRBJ2-1
clone size: few
V gene: TRBV12-3/TRBV12-4
D gene: TRBD2
CDR3 DNA: TGTGCCAGCAGTCCCCGTCGCCTGACTAGCGGGGAATACAATGAGCAGTTCTTC
CDR3 protein: CASSPRRLTSGEYNEQFF

J gene: TRBJ1-5
clone size: -
V gene: TRBV7-2
D gene: -
CDR3 DNA: TGTGCCAGCAGCCCCAACGGGGGGGTTAAGGGTCAGCCCCAGCATTTT
CDR3 protein: CASSPNGGVKGQPQHF

J gene: TRBJ2-1
clone size: -
V gene: TRBV7-6
D gene: TRBD1
CDR3 DNA: TGTGCCAGCAGCTCCTTCGACAGGGGGTACAATGAGCAGTTCTTC
CDR3 protein: CASSSFDRGYNEQFF

J gene: TRBJ1-2
clone size: few
V gene: TRBV20-1
D gene: -
CDR3 DNA: TGCAGTGCTAGAGATCAGAGTTCCTATGGCTACACCTTC
CDR3 protein: CSARDQSSYGYTF

J gene: TRBJ2-5
clone size: -
V gene: TRBV4-3
D gene: -
CDR3 DNA: TGCGCCAGCAGCCAAAACGAGGGGGGGCGGGAGACCCAGTACTTC
CDR3 protein: CASSQNEGGRETQYF

J gene: TRBJ2-1
clone size: few
V gene: TRBV11-1
D gene: -
CDR3 DNA: TGTGCCAGCAGCGCAGGCTCAGTATCTGAGCAGTTCTTC
CDR3 protein: CASSAGSVSEQFF

J gene: TRBJ2-1
clone size: -
V gene: TRBV6-2/TRBV6-3
D gene: TRBD2
CDR3 DNA: TGTGCCAGCAGTTACCTTTACCTCAACCCAACTAGCGGGGAGTCTCCCTCCTACAATGAGCAGTTCTTC
CDR3 protein: CASSYLYLNPTSGESPSYNEQFF

J gene: TRBJ2-1
clone size: -
V gene: TRBV20-1
D gene: TRBD2
CDR3 DNA: TGCAGTGCTAGTCTTTTGTCTCTTTCGGGACTAGGTCCCGCGAGACCCTACAATGAGCAGTTCTTC
CDR3 protein: CSASLLSLSGLGPARPYNEQFF

J gene: TRBJ1-2
clone size: few
V gene: TRBV20-1
D gene: TRBD1
CDR3 DNA: TGCAGTGCTAGACCGGATAACGCAGGGGGCCGGGGCTATGGCTACACCTTC
CDR3 protein: CSARPDNAGGRGYGYTF

J gene: TRBJ2-6
clone size: -
V gene: TRBV4-1
D gene: TRBD2
CDR3 DNA: TGCGCCAGCAGCCTCTCCGGGACTACTGGGGCCAACGTCCTGACTTTC
CDR3 protein: CASSLSGTTGANVLTF

J gene: TRBJ1-1
clone size: -
V gene: TRBV20-1
D gene: -
CDR3 DNA: TGCAGTGCTAGTAACACAGTGAACACTGAAGCTTTCTTT
CDR3 protein: CSASNTVNTEAFF

J gene: TRBJ2-7
clone size: many
V gene: TRBV6-6
D gene: -
CDR3 DNA: TGTGCCAGCAGTATGTTGGGGGAGGTCTACGAGCAGTACTTC
CDR3 protein: CASSMLGEVYEQYF

J gene: TRBJ2-1
clone size: -
V gene: TRBV28
D gene: TRBD2
CDR3 DNA: TGTGCCGGCAGTGGACTAGCGGGGGGTAGGACCTCCTACAATGAGCAGTTCTTC
CDR3 protein: CAGSGLAGGRTSYNEQFF

J gene: TRBJ1-4
clone size: -
V gene: TRBV7-8
D gene: -
CDR3 DNA: TGTGCCAGCAGCTACTCAGGGTTTGAAAAACTGTTTTTT
CDR3 protein: CASSYSGFEKLFF

J gene: TRBJ2-5
clone size: -
V gene: TRBV6-2/TRBV6-3
D gene: -
CDR3 DNA: TGTGCCAGCAGCTTACTGAGAGGGACAGAGACCCAGTACTTC
CDR3 protein: CASSLLRGTETQYF

J gene: TRBJ2-5
clone size: -
V gene: TRBV6-2/TRBV6-3
D gene: -
CDR3 DNA: TGTGCCAGCAGTTACACGGGGAACCAAGAGACCCAGTACTTC
CDR3 protein: CASSYTGNQETQYF

J gene: TRBJ1-4
clone size: -
V gene: TRBV7-6
D gene: -
CDR3 DNA: TGTGCCAGCATCAATATTGCGGACAGCCTTGAGAAGACTAATGAAAAACTGTTTTTT
CDR3 protein: CASINIADSLEKTNEKLFF

J gene: TRBJ2-3
clone size: few
V gene: TRBV4-3
D gene: TRBD2
CDR3 DNA: TGCGCCAGCAGCCAAGCCCTCGGGGGACTAGCGGGGGCCATCACAGATACGCAGTATTTT
CDR3 protein: CASSQALGGLAGAITDTQYF

J gene: TRBJ2-5
clone size: many
V gene: TRBV7-2
D gene: -
CDR3 DNA: TGTGCCAGCAGCTTAGTCGGGGGAGAGACCCAGTACTTC
CDR3 protein: CASSLVGGETQYF

J gene: TRBJ2-4
clone size: -
V gene: TRBV3-1
D gene: -
CDR3 DNA: TGTGCCAGCAGCCAAGGGGGGACATACCGTCTAGCCAAAAACATTCAGTACTTC
CDR3 protein: CASSQGGTYRLAKNIQYF

J gene: TRBJ1-6
clone size: few
V gene: TRBV7-2
D gene: -
CDR3 DNA: TGTGCCAGCAGCTTAGTGGATAGGGATAATTCACCCCTCCACTTT
CDR3 protein: CASSLVDRDNSPLHF

J gene: TRBJ1-5
clone size: -
V gene: TRBV15
D gene: -
CDR3 DNA: TGTGCCACCAGCAGAGTTCCGAGCTCCCAAAATCAGCCCCAGCATTTT
CDR3 protein: CATSRVPSSQNQPQHF

J gene: TRBJ1-5
clone size: -
V gene: TRBV4-1
D gene: -
CDR3 DNA: TGCGCCAGCAGCCAAGAGGGTATTCAGCCCCAGCATTTT
CDR3 protein: CASSQEGIQPQHF

J gene: TRBJ2-1
clone size: many
V gene: TRBV7-2
D gene: TRBD2
CDR3 DNA: TGTGCCAGCAGCTTATTACCCGGGGGGTACAATGAGCAGTTCTTC
CDR3 protein: CASSLLPGGYNEQFF

J gene: TRBJ1-1
clone size: -
V gene: TRBV29-1
D gene: -
CDR3 DNA: TGCAGCGTTGGGGGCGGTACGGGCCCTGGAGCTTTCTTT
CDR3 protein: CSVGGGTGPGAFF

J gene: TRBJ1-2
clone size: -
V gene: TRBV9
D gene: -
CDR3 DNA: TGTGCCAGCAGCCCTTCGGGCGTTCGGAGTGGCTACACCTTC
CDR3 protein: CASSPSGVRSGYTF

J gene: TRBJ1-1
clone size: once
V gene: TRBV29-1
D gene: -
CDR3 DNA: TGCAGCGTCCACCAGACCATGAACACTGAAGCTTTCTTT
CDR3 protein: CSVHQTMNTEAFF

J gene: TRBJ2-3
clone size: few
V gene: TRBV5-1
D gene: -
CDR3 DNA: TGCGCCAGCAGCTTGGAGGTAGAGTGGGGCACAGATACGCAGTATTTT
CDR3 protein: CASSLEVEWGTDTQYF

J gene: TRBJ2-5
clone size: few
V gene: TRBV7-2
D gene: -
CDR3 DNA: TGTGCCAGCACCCCCCGAGCAGAGACCCAGTACTTC
CDR3 protein: CASTPRAETQYF

J gene: TRBJ2-1
clone size: few
V gene: TRBV19
D gene: TRBD2
CDR3 DNA: TGTGCCAGTAGTAACCGGGGGGGATACTACAATGAGCAGTTCTTC
CDR3 protein: CASSNRGGYYNEQFF

J gene: TRBJ2-7
clone size: few
V gene: TRBV7-2
D gene: TRBD1
CDR3 DNA: TGTGCCAGCAGCCTACAGGGGGCAGAGGCCTACGAGCAGTACTTC
CDR3 protein: CASSLQGAEAYEQYF

J gene: TRBJ2-7
clone size: once
V gene: TRBV20-1
D gene: TRBD2
CDR3 DNA: TGCAGTGCGGGCGGGGGGAGCTCCTACAATGAGCAGTACTTC
CDR3 protein: CSAGGGSSYNEQYF

J gene: TRBJ2-7
clone size: few
V gene: TRBV12-3/TRBV12-4
D gene: TRBD2
CDR3 DNA: TGTGCCAGCAGTTTACTAGCGGGGCTCTCCTACGAGCAGTACTTC
CDR3 protein: CASSLLAGLSYEQYF

J gene: TRBJ2-7
clone size: -
V gene: TRBV13
D gene: TRBD2
CDR3 DNA: TGTGCCAGCAGCTCCGAGACTAGCGGAAGCTCCTACGAGCAGTACTTC
CDR3 protein: CASSSETSGSSYEQYF

J gene: TRBJ1-6
clone size: -
V gene: TRBV5-1
D gene: TRBD1
CDR3 DNA: TGCGCCAGCAGGGGGACAGGCGGCCTTAATTCACCCCCCCACTTT
CDR3 protein: CASRGTGGLNSPPHF

J gene: TRBJ2-6
clone size: -
V gene: TRBV29-1
D gene: -
CDR3 DNA: TGCAGCGCTGGGGGACGGCAATTTATACGTTCTGGGGCCAACGTCCTGACTTTC
CDR3 protein: CSAGGRQFIRSGANVLTF

J gene: TRBJ2-1
clone size: many
V gene: TRBV9
D gene: TRBD2
CDR3 DNA: TGTGCCAGCAGCACCACTAGCGGGGTGTACAATGAGCAGTTCTTC
CDR3 protein: CASSTTSGVYNEQFF

J gene: TRBJ2-7
clone size: few
V gene: TRBV6-6
D gene: TRBD2
CDR3 DNA: TGTGCCAGCAGTTACCTCCGAGGGGCGGGGGTCTACGAGCAGTACTTC
CDR3 protein: CASSYLRGAGVYEQYF

J gene: TRBJ2-1
clone size: -
V gene: TRBV6-6
D gene: -
CDR3 DNA: TGTGCCAGCAGTTACTCGATGGGTTACAATGAGCAGTTCTTC
CDR3 protein: CASSYSMGYNEQFF

J gene: TRBJ2-7
clone size: -
V gene: TRBV29-1
D gene: -
CDR3 DNA: TGCAGCGTTTCCACAGTGCTCCCCTACGAGCAGTACTTC
CDR3 protein: CSVSTVLPYEQYF

J gene: TRBJ1-1
clone size: -
V gene: TRBV6-1
D gene: -
CDR3 DNA: TGTGCCAGCATGACCGTAGGCAGGGAACGCACTGAAGCTTTCTTT
CDR3 protein: CASMTVGRERTEAFF

J gene: TRBJ2-5
clone size: few
V gene: TRBV4-2
D gene: -
CDR3 DNA: TGTGCCAGCAGCCAAGAGGGGAGGACCCAAGAGACCCAGTACTTC
CDR3 protein: CASSQEGRTQETQYF

J gene: TRBJ2-1
clone size: few
V gene: TRBV5-1
D gene: TRBD1
CDR3 DNA: TGCGCCAGCAAAAGGACAGGGGGCTACAATGAGCAGTTCTTC
CDR3 protein: CASKRTGGYNEQFF

J gene: TRBJ2-1
clone size: -
V gene: TRBV24-1
D gene: TRBD2
CDR3 DNA: TGTGCCACCAGTGCGGGAGGAAGGGGCTACAATGAGCAGTTCTTC
CDR3 protein: CATSAGGRGYNEQFF

J gene: TRBJ2-5
clone size: once
V gene: TRBV5-1
D gene: TRBD2
CDR3 DNA: TGCGCCAGCAGCTCAACCGCCGGGACTAGCGGAAAAGAGACCCAGTACTTC
CDR3 protein: CASSSTAGTSGKETQYF

J gene: TRBJ1-1
clone size: -
V gene: TRBV15
D gene: -
CDR3 DNA: TGTGCCACCAGCAGAGATCTTGGGACAATGAACACTGAAGCTTTCTTT
CDR3 protein: CATSRDLGTMNTEAFF

J gene: TRBJ1-1
clone size: few
V gene: TRBV12-5
D gene: TRBD1
CDR3 DNA: TGTGCTAGCCTAACCGGACAGGGCTCCTTTGAAGCTTTCTTT
CDR3 protein: CASLTGQGSFEAFF

J gene: TRBJ2-1
clone size: -
V gene: TRBV7-2
D gene: TRBD1
CDR3 DNA: TGTGCCAGCAGCTTAGGGGACAGGGGGTGGGAGCAGTTCTTC
CDR3 protein: CASSLGDRGWEQFF

J gene: TRBJ1-4
clone size: -
V gene: TRBV5-1
D gene: TRBD1
CDR3 DNA: TGCGCCAGCAGCTTGGGAGGGGGCGCGAAGAAAACTAATGAAAAACTGTTTTTT
CDR3 protein: CASSLGGGAKKTNEKLFF

J gene: TRBJ1-2
clone size: few
V gene: TRBV6-5
D gene: -
CDR3 DNA: TGTGCCAGCAGTTACTCGGGGGGACGGCTTAAGAGAGGGACTGGCTACACCTTC
CDR3 protein: CASSYSGGRLKRGTGYTF

J gene: TRBJ2-1
clone size: -
V gene: TRBV20-1
D gene: TRBD1
CDR3 DNA: TGCAGTGCTAATAGACAGGGACCGTACAATGAGCAGTTCTTC
CDR3 protein: CSANRQGPYNEQFF

J gene: TRBJ2-3
clone size: -
V gene: TRBV20-1
D gene: -
CDR3 DNA: TGCAGTGCTAGAGATCTCGGGGCTAGCCGGGGCACAGATACGCAGTATTTT
CDR3 protein: CSARDLGASRGTDTQYF